What follows describes a single T cell receptor beta chain. The antigen remains unidentified. CDR3 length equals 14 residues. CDR1 and CDR2 from the germline V gene are SGHRS and YFSETQ. Trimming shortened V by 1 base and J by 6 bases, and 11 bases separated the two germline ends. The data derive from a study of T cell responses to AZD1222 COVID-19 vaccine. TCRdb's table, derived via immunoSEQ multiplex PCR, lists solely in-frame clones and lacks some. The sample holds about 100,000 clones, 87% seen once. Study-level findings and limits: Among AZD1222 vaccinees, only six were seropositive at baseline. Within unmutated variant regions lay the reported targets of nearly half of spike-specific TCRs. Spike regions recognized by vaccine-associated CD4 TCRs spanned the protein, led by 160-218 and 743-854.

This clonotype originated in an adult in good health. The material was peripheral blood, obtained on day 0 of MenACWY control vaccination. J is TRBJ1-5 and V is TRBV5-1; D ambiguous. CDR3 sequence reads: CASSLSSESQPQHF. The CDR3 DNA reads as TGCGCCAGCAGCTTGTCTTCAGAAAGTCAGCCCCAGCATTTT.